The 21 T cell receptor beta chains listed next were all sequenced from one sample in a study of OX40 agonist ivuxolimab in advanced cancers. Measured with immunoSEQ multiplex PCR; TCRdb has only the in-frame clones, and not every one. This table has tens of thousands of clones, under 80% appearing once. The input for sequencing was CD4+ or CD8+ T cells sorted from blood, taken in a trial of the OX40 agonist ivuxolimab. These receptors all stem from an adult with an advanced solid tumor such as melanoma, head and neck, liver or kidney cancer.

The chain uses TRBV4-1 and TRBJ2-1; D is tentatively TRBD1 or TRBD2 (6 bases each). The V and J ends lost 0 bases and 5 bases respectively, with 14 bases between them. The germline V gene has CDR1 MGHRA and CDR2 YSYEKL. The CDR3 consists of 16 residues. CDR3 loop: CASSQDGGLGNNEQFF. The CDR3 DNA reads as TGCGCCAGCAGCCAAGATGGGGGGCTGGGTAACAATGAGCAGTTCTTC.

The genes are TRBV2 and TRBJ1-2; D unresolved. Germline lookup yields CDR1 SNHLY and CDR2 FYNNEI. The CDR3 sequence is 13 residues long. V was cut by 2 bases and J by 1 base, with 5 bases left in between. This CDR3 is CASSELDNYGYTF. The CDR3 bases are TGTGCCAGCAGTGAACTAGATAACTATGGCTACACCTTC.

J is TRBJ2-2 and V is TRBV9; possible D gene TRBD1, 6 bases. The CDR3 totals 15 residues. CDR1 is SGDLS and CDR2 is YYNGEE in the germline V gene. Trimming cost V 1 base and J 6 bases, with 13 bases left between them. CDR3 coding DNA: TGTGCCAGCAGCGTACAGGGGAAATTAGCCGGGGAGCTGTTTTTT. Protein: CASSVQGKLAGELFF.

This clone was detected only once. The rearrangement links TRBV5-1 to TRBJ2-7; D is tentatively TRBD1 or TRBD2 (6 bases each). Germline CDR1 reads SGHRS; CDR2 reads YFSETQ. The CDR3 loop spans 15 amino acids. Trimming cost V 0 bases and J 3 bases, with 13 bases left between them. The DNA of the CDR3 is TGCGCCAGCAGCTTGGCCGGGGGCTCTTACTACGAGCAGTACTTC. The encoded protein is CASSLAGGSYYEQYF.

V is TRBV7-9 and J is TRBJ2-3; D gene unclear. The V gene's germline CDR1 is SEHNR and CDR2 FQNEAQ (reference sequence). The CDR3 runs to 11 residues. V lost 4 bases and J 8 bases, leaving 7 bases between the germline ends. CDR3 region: CASSSPGTQYF. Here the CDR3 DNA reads TGTGCCAGCAGCTCCCCGGGTACGCAGTATTTT.

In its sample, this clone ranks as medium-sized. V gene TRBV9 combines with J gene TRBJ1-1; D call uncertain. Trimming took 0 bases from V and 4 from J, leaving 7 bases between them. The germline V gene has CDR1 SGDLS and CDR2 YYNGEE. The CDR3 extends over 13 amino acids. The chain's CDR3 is CASSVAESTEAFF. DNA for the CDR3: TGTGCCAGCAGCGTAGCAGAGTCCACTGAAGCTTTCTTT.

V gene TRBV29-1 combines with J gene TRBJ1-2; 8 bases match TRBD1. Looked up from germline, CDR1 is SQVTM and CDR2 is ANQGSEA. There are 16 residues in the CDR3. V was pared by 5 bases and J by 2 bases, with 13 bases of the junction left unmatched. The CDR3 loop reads CSVQDRVAFGNYGYTF. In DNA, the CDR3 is TGCAGCGTTCAGGACAGGGTTGCATTCGGGAACTATGGCTACACCTTC.

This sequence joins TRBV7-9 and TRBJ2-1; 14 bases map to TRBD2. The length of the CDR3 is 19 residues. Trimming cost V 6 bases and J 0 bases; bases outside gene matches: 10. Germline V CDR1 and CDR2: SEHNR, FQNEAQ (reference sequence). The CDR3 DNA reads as TGTGCCAGCAGTTTTACCGGGACTAGCGGGGGAGGCTCCTACAATGAGCAGTTCTTC. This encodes CASSFTGTSGGGSYNEQFF.

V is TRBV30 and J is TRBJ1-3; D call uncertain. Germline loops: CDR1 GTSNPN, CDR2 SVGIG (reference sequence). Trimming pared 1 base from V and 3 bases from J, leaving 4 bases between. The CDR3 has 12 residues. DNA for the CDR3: TGTGCCTGGAGTGAGCGTGGAAACACCATATATTTT. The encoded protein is CAWSERGNTIYF. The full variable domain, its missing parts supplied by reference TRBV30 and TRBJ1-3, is SQTIHQWPATLVQPVGSPLSLECTVEGTSNPNLYWYRQAAGRGLQLLFYSVGIGQISSEVPQNLSASRPQDRQFILSSKKLLLSDSGFYLCAWSERGNTIYFGEGSWLTVV.

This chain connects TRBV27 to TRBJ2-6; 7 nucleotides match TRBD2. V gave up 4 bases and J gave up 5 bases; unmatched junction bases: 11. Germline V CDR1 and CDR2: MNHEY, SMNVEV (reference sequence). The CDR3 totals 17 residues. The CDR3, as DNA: TGTGCCAGCAGTTCTATGGGGGGGAGGAACCGGGCCAACGTCCTGACTTTC. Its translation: CASSSMGGRNRANVLTF.

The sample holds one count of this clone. The CDR3 region is CASSYRGPRTGELFF. In nucleotides, the CDR3 is TGTGCCAGCAGTTACAGGGGGCCGAGGACCGGGGAGCTGTTTTTT. The chain uses TRBV6-5 and TRBJ2-2; 7 positions match TRBD1. The CDR3 spans 15 residues. Germline assignment: CDR1 MNHEY and CDR2 SVGAGI. Trimming removed 2 bases from V and 5 bases from J; junction bases left unmatched: 5.

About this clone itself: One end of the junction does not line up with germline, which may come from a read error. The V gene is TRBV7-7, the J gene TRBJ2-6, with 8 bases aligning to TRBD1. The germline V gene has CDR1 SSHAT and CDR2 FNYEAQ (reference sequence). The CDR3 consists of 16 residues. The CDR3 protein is CASSWTGSSGANVLTF. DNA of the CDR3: TGTGCTAGCAGCTGGACAGGGAGCTCTGGGGCCAACGTCCTGACTTTC. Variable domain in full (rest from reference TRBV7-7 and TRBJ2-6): GAGVSQSPRYKVTKRGQDVTLRCDPISSHATLYWYQQALGQGPEFLTYFNYEAQPDKSGLPSDRFSAERPEGSISTLTIQRTEQRDSAMYRCASSWTGSSGANVLTFGAGSRLTVL.

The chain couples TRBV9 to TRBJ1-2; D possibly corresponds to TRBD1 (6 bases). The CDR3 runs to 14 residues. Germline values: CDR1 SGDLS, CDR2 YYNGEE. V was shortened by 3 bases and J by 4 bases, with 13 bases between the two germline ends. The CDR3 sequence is CASSGGGVFYGYTF. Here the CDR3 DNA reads TGTGCCAGCAGCGGAGGGGGTGTCTTCTATGGCTACACCTTC.

The CDR3 bases are TGTGCCAGCAGCTTATTAGGGGACCATGAGCAGTTCTTC. Its translation is CASSLLGDHEQFF. The chain joins TRBV7-6 to TRBJ2-1; D could derive from TRBD1 or TRBD2 (5 bases each). V was pared by 2 bases and J by 8 bases, with 10 bases between. CDR3 length: 13 amino acids. Germline CDR1 SGHVS, CDR2 FNYEAQ.

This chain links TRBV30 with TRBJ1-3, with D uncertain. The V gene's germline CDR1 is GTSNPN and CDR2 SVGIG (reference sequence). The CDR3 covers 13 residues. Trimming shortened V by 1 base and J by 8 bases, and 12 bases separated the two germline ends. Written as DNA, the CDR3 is TGTGCCTGGAGTGCCCGCAGTACAGACACCATATATTTT. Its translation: CAWSARSTDTIYF.

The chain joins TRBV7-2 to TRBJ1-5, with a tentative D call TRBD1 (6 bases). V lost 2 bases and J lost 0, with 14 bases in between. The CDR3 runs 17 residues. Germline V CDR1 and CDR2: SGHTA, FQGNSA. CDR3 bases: TGTGCCAGCAGCTTAATGGGGGGCGCAGATAGCAATCAGCCCCAGCATTTT. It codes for CASSLMGGADSNQPQHF.

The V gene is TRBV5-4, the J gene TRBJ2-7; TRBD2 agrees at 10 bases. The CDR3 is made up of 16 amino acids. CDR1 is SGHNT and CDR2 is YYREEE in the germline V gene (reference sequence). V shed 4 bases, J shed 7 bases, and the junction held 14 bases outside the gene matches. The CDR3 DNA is TGTGCCAGCAGCCACGAGGGGCTAGCGGGGGCTCCGGAGCAGTACTTC. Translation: CASSHEGLAGAPEQYF.

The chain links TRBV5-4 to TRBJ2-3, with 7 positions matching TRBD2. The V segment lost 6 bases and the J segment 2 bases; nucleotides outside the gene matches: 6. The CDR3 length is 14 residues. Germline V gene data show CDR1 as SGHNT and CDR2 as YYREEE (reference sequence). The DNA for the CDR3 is TGTGCCAGCACCGAGCGGGGCGACACAGATACGCAGTATTTT. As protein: CASTERGDTDTQYF.

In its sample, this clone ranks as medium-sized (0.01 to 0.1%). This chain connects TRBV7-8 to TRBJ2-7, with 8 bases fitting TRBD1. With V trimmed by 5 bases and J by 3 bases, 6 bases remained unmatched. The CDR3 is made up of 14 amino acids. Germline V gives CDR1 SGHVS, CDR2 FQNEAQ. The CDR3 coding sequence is TGTGCCAGCAGCGCCCCGGGACAGGACTACGAGCAGTACTTC. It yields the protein CASSAPGQDYEQYF.

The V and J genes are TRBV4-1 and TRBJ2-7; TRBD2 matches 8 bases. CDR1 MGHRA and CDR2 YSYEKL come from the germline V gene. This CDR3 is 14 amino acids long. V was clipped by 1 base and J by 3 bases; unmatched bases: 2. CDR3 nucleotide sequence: TGCGCCAGCAGCCAAGGTCGGGGGGGCTACGAGCAGTACTTC. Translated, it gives CASSQGRGGYEQYF.

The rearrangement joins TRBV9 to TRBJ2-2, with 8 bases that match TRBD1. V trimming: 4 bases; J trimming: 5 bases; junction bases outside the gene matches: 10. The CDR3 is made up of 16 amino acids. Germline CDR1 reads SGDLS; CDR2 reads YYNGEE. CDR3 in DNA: TGTGCCAGCAGCTACCCTCAAGGACAGGGAACCGGGGAGCTGTTTTTT. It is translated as CASSYPQGQGTGELFF.